Below, 19 T cell receptor beta chains from the same sample are listed, as sequenced in a study of regulatory T cells in long-lasting Graves disease (dated by TCRdb to the early 2020s). Libraries were constructed by multiplex PCR. The sequencer listed for this sample is Illumina HiSeq 4000. CDR3 regions were amplified by Arm-PCR with iRepertoire HTBI primers to construct TCR beta libraries. TCRdb took the public reads, trimmed them with fastp at Q25, ran MiXCR for clone calling and kept in-frame beta chains. Each CDR3 protein appears once, grouped with its most common genes and DNA. The sample includes about 470,000 distinct CDR3 sequences, with around 21% observed a single time. In total, the top ten clones hold less than 9% of the sample. Interpreted using the paper, the time point label stands for: persistent/refractory GD, antithyroid drugs over 5 years with positive TRAb. RNA was extracted from PBMCs in TRIzol for both TCR sequencing and RNA sequencing.

The sample here was peripheral blood mononuclear cells (PBMCs), taken when the disease was refractory, from a patient treated with antithyroid drugs. Source of these receptors: a female donor with Graves disease.

In this sample, this clonotype turned up a few times. The V gene is TRBV19, the J gene TRBJ2-2; a weak D match, TRBD2 (5 bases). Germline assignment: CDR1 LNHDA and CDR2 SQIVND (reference sequence). Trimming stripped 4 bases from V and 0 bases from J, with 15 bases between. The CDR3 sequence is 17 residues long. The CDR3 bases are TGTGCCAGTAGTACGACTACCCCAGGCCCGAACACCGGGGAGCTGTTTTTT. Its translation: CASSTTTPGPNTGELFF.

The V gene is TRBV24-1, the J gene TRBJ2-1, with TRBD1 matching over 8 bases. The V segment lost 4 bases and the J segment 3 bases; nucleotides outside the gene matches: 7. Germline V gives CDR1 KGHDR, CDR2 SFDVKD. This CDR3 region has 16 residues. CDR3 region: CATSETGTGYYNEQFF. The CDR3 coding sequence is TGTGCCACCAGTGAAACCGGGACAGGCTACTACAATGAGCAGTTCTTC.

This clonotype was observed many times. This chain uses TRBV20-1 with TRBJ2-2; D gene uncertain. Per the germline V gene, CDR1 is DFQATT and CDR2 is SNEGSKA (reference sequence). V gave up 2 bases and J gave up 5 bases, with 3 bases separating them. CDR3 length: 11 residues. The CDR3: CSARRTGELFF. The CDR3 DNA sequence: TGCAGTGCTAGAAGGACCGGGGAGCTGTTTTTT.

In this sample, this clonotype turned up many times. The chain couples TRBV11-2 to TRBJ2-7, with no clear D. The CDR3 consists of 14 residues. V lost 5 bases to trimming and J lost 4 bases, with 15 bases between them. CDR1 SGHAT and CDR2 FQNNGV come from the germline V gene. The CDR3 sequence is CASSRVGFRYEQYF. The CDR3 coding sequence is TGTGCCAGCAGCCGGGTAGGGTTTCGGTACGAGCAGTACTTC.

V is TRBV5-1 and J is TRBJ2-7, with TRBD1 matching 7 bases. Germline V lookup: CDR1 SGHRS, CDR2 YFSETQ. This CDR3 comprises 12 residues. J gave up 6 bases and V 4 bases, and 4 bases lay outside the gene matches. The CDR3 region is CASSVQGCEQYF. CDR3 nucleotides: TGCGCCAGCAGCGTACAGGGGTGCGAGCAGTACTTC.

Regarding this clonotype: This is likely a read error, given that the CDR3 carries no conserved phenylalanine or tryptophan at its end. The rearrangement uses TRBV29-1 and TRBJ2-7, with D possibly being TRBD1 (6 bases). V lost 6 bases and J lost 7, with 19 bases in between. CDR3 length equals 13 residues. Germline CDR1 reads SQVTM; CDR2 reads ANQGSEA. The CDR3 spells CSVLGQSDGEQYL. The DNA of the CDR3 is TGCAGCGTCCTCGGACAGAGCGATGGAGAGCAGTACCTC.

This clonotype was detected only a few times. The chain links TRBV7-2 to TRBJ2-7; D perhaps matches TRBD2 (5 bases). The V gene lost 3 bases and the J gene lost 4 bases, with 13 bases spanning the gap. The CDR3 consists of 14 residues. CDR1 is SGHTA, CDR2 FQGNSA, per germline. The DNA of the CDR3 is TGTGCCAGCAGCTTGGTGCGTAGCGTATACGAGCAGTACTTC. Translating it yields CASSLVRSVYEQYF.

The chain is built from TRBV3-1 and TRBJ1-1; possible D gene TRBD1, 5 bases. This CDR3 region has 13 residues. V was pared by 2 bases and J by 6 bases, with 10 bases between. Germline CDR1 is LGHDT and CDR2 is YNNKEL (reference sequence). The CDR3 nucleotides read TGTGCCAGCAGCCAAAGGGGTACCCCTGAAGCTTTCTTT. Amino acid sequence: CASSQRGTPEAFF. Full variable domain (remainder filled in from reference TRBV3-1 and TRBJ1-1): DTAVSQTPKYLVTQMGNDKSIKCEQNLGHDTMYWYKQDSKKFLKIMFSYNNKELIINETVPNRFSPKSPDKAHLNLHINSLELGDSAVYFCASSQRGTPEAFFGQGTRLTVV.

The sample holds a few counts of this clonotype. The V and J genes are TRBV5-1 and TRBJ2-7; D is possibly TRBD1 or TRBD2 (5 bases each). Trimming stripped 3 bases from V and 7 bases from J, with 17 bases between. Germline CDR1 is SGHRS and CDR2 is YFSETQ. This CDR3 has 14 amino acids. CDR3 residues: CASSYRDPFGEQYF. Written as DNA, the CDR3 is TGCGCCAGCAGCTACCGGGACCCTTTCGGAGAGCAGTACTTC. Filled out from reference TRBV5-1 and TRBJ2-7, the complete variable domain reads KAGVTQTPRYLIKTRGQQVTLSCSPISGHRSVSWYQQTPGQGLQFLFEYFSETQRNKGNFPGRFSGRQFSNSRSEMNVSTLELGDSALYLCASSYRDPFGEQYFGPGTRLTVT.

This clonotype was detected only a few times. The CDR3 reads CSARKQVLYNEQFF. The DNA for the CDR3 is TGCAGTGCTAGAAAACAGGTCCTGTACAATGAGCAGTTCTTC. The J gene is TRBJ2-1, the V gene TRBV20-1; D is possibly TRBD1 (5 bases). Trimming left V 2 bases short and J 4 bases short, with 12 bases between. CDR3 length: 14 residues. CDR1 and CDR2 from the germline V gene are DFQATT and SNEGSKA (reference sequence).

This clonotype was found many times. This sequence joins TRBV6-2 or TRBV6-3 and TRBJ2-4, with D hard to call. There are 14 residues in the CDR3. Germline V lookup: CDR1 MNHEY, CDR2 SVGEGT. V dropped 0 bases and J dropped 9 bases, with 12 bases sitting between them. CDR3 protein: CASSYSENLAIQYF. In DNA, the CDR3 is TGTGCCAGCAGTTACTCCGAGAATTTGGCCATTCAGTACTTC.

This clonotype was counted ten times or more. V gene TRBV7-8 combines with J gene TRBJ1-1, with a tentative D call TRBD1 (6 bases). The germline gives CDR1 SGHVS, CDR2 FQNEAQ. V dropped 1 base and J dropped 3 bases, with 12 bases sitting between them. The CDR3 spans 15 residues. This chain's CDR3 is CASSLEPEGDTEAFF. The CDR3 DNA sequence: TGTGCCAGCAGCTTAGAGCCGGAGGGGGACACTGAAGCTTTCTTT.

V usage is TRBV10-3 and J usage is TRBJ1-5; D may be TRBD1 (6 bases). Germline V gene data show CDR1 as ENHRY and CDR2 as SYGVKD. This CDR3 region has 13 residues. The V gene lost 4 bases and the J gene lost 7 bases, with 11 bases spanning the gap. The CDR3 loop is CAISAGARQPQHF. The CDR3 region has the DNA TGTGCCATCAGTGCGGGGGCGCGGCAGCCCCAGCATTTT.

This clonotype has more than one count but fewer than ten. The CDR3 loop is CASSQPAMGTEAFF. The DNA for the CDR3 is TGTGCCAGCAGCCAACCCGCCATGGGGACTGAAGCTTTCTTT. The chain carries TRBV4-2 and TRBJ1-1; no firm D call. The germline CDR1 and CDR2 sequences are LGHNA and YNFKEQ. V was shortened by 2 bases and J by 5 bases, with 12 bases between the two germline ends. CDR3 size: 14 residues.

This clonotype occurred many times. This sequence joins TRBV28 and TRBJ1-2; no reliable D call. With 9 bases removed from V and 4 bases from J, the gap between germline ends came to 9 bases. The CDR3 runs to 11 residues. Per the germline V gene, CDR1 is MDHEN and CDR2 is SYDVKM. The CDR3 bases are TGTGCCAGTGACGGACTCTATGGCTACACCTTC. Translating it yields CASDGLYGYTF.

This clonotype was seen ten or more times. J is TRBJ1-5 and V is TRBV28, with 9 bases aligning to TRBD1. Germline V gene lookup returns CDR1 MDHEN and CDR2 SYDVKM. V shed 7 bases and J 4 bases; nucleotides not matched to a gene: 5. This CDR3 comprises 14 residues. The CDR3 loop is CASIPGQGNQPQHF. DNA of the CDR3: TGTGCCAGCATCCCCGGACAGGGGAATCAGCCCCAGCATTTT.

This chain links TRBV29-1 with TRBJ2-3, with 8 bases matching TRBD2. V lost 3 bases and J lost 6; bases outside the gene matches: 14. Germline CDR1 and CDR2: SQVTM and ANQGSEA. The CDR3 is made up of 16 amino acids. The CDR3 loop is CSVEFTAGVRVDTQYF. CDR3 sequence (DNA): TGCAGCGTTGAGTTTACAGCGGGAGTTCGTGTCGATACGCAGTATTTT.

This clonotype occurred a few times. This chain links TRBV20-1 with TRBJ2-5, with 11 bases lining up with TRBD2. The CDR3 runs to 14 residues. Germline V gene sequence: CDR1 DFQATT, CDR2 SNEGSKA (reference sequence). V shed 6 bases and J 4 bases; nucleotides not matched to a gene: 7. The CDR3 sequence is CSASGSGRVETQYF. CDR3 coding DNA: TGCAGTGCCTCTGGTAGCGGGAGGGTAGAGACCCAGTACTTC.

The V gene is TRBV19, the J gene TRBJ2-2, with D perhaps TRBD2 (6 bases). The CDR3 has 13 residues. CDR1 and CDR2 (germline): LNHDA, SQIVND (reference sequence). The ends were cut back, 9 bases at V and 6 bases at J, with 14 bases in the middle. The CDR3 is CASSVRGSGELFF. The CDR3 nucleotides are TGTGCCAGCTCCGTGCGGGGATCCGGGGAGCTGTTTTTT.